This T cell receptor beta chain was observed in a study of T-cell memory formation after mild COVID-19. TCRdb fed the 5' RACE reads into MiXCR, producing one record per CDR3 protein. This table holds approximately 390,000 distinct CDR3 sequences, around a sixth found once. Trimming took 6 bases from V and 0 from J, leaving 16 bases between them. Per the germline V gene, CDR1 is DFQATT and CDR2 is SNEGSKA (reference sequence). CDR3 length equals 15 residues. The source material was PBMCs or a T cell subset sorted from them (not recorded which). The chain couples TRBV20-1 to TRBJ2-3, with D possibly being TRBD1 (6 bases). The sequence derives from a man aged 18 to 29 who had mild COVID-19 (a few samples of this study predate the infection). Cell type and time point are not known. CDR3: CSAIPGHLSTDTQYF. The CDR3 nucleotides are TGCAGTGCAATCCCGGGACACCTGAGCACAGATACGCAGTATTTT.